This entry features one T cell receptor beta chain sequence. Time point reported: pre-sensitization, week 0. Treatment meaning: therapeutic diphenylcyclopropenone sensitization with weekly scalp DPC. These data are taken from a study of human T cells and chemical hapten exposure. TCRdb used MiXCR to reprocess the RACE reads, holding one entry per CDR3 protein. The sample lists 95,000 to 150,000 distinct CDR3 sequences, around an eighth occurring once. This CDR3 comprises 15 residues. Germline V gives CDR1 GTSNPN, CDR2 SVGIG (reference sequence). The V gene lost 0 bases and the J gene lost 3 bases, with 13 bases spanning the gap.

The clonotype was recovered from a woman younger than 30 with alopecia areata. Some clones in this sample may be carry-over from other donors' samples. The starting material was whole blood, obtained in connection with sensitization to the hapten diphenylcyclopropenone (DPC). The rearrangement uses TRBV30 and TRBJ2-3, with D perhaps given as TRBD1 or TRBD2 (5 bases each). The CDR3 DNA reads TGTGCCTGGAGTGTACGATCGGGGCGGACAGATACGCAGTATTTT. Its translation is CAWSVRSGRTDTQYF.